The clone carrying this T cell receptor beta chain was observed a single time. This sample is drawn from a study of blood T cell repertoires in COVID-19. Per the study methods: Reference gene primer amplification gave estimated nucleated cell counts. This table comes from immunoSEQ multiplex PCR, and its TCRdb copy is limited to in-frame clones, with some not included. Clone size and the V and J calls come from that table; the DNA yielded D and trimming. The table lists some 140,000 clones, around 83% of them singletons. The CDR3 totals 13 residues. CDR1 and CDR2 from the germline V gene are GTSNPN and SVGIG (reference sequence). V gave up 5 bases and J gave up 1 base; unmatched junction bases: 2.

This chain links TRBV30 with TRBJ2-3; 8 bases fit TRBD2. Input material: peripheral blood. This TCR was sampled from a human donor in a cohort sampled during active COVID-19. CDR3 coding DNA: TGTGCCTGGCAAGCGGGGGGCACAGATACGCAGTATTTT. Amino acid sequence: CAWQAGGTDTQYF.